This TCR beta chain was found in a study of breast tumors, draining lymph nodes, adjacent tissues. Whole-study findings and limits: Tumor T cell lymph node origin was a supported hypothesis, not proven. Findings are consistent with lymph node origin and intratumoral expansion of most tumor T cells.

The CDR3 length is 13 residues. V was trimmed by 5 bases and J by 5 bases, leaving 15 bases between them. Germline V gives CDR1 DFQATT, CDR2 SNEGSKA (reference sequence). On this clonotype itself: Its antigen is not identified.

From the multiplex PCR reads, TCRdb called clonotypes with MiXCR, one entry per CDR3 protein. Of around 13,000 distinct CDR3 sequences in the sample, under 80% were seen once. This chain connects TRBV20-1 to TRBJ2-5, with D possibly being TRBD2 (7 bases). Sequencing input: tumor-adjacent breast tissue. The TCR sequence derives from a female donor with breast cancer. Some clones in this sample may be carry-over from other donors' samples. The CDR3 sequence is CSAGTGGRETQYF. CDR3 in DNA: TGCAGTGCTGGCACCGGGGGGCGGGAGACCCAGTACTTC.